These T cell receptor beta chains were read from a single sample in a study of cytomegalovirus exposure and HLA in healthy donors. TCRdb's table, derived via immunoSEQ multiplex PCR, lists solely in-frame clones and lacks some. The data show approximately 280,000 clones, roughly 88% seen once. Sequencing was done on a sample of PBMCs. Receptors originate from a man aged 40-55 years in good health and CMV-seropositive. The conserved cysteine and the conserved F or W are not part of the CDR3 here.

TRBV28	TRBJ1-5	ASRKTGDSNQPQH
TRBV5-8	TRBJ2-7	ASSLLGTGVNEQY
TRBV4-2	TRBJ2-1	ASSQKKREGSF
TRBV5-1	TRBJ2-7	ASSFPGGGVEQY
TRBV7-2	TRBJ2-7	ASSLTPYYEQY
TRBV7-9	TRBJ2-7	ASSFDRYPYEQY
TRBV6-5	TRBJ2-7	ASLRGYEQY
TRBV7-2	TRBJ1-3	ASSLTSGNTIY
TRBV28	TRBJ2-2	ASGLFLPGELF
TRBV10-3	TRBJ2-1	AISGGIGNEQF
TRBV5-1	TRBJ1-1	ASSLEGANTEAF
TRBV27	TRBJ2-7	ASRQGSILAYEQY
TRBV27	NA	ASSPSGTGGYEQY
TRBV2	TRBJ1-2	ASMVQDGSYGYT
TRBV7-2	TRBJ1-3	ASTSTGGLPGNTIY